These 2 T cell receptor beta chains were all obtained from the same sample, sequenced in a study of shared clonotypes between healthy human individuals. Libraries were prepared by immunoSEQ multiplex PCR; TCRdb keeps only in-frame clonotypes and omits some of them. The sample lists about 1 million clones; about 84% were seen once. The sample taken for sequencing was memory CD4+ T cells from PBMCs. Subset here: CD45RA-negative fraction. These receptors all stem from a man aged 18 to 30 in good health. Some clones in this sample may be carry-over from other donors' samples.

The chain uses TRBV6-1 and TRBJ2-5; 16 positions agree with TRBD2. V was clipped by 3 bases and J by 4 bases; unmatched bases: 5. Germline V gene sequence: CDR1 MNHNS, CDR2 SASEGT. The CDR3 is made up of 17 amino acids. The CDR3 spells CASSEQGLAGGGETQYF. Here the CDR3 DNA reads TGTGCCAGCAGTGAGCAGGGACTAGCGGGAGGGGGAGAGACCCAGTACTTC.

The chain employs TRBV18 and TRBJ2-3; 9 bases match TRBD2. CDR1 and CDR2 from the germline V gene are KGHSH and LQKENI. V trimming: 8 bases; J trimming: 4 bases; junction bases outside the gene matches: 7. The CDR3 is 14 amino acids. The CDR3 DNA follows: TGTGCCAGCCTAGCGGGATCCGGGCCAGATACGCAGTATTTT. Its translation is CASLAGSGPDTQYF.